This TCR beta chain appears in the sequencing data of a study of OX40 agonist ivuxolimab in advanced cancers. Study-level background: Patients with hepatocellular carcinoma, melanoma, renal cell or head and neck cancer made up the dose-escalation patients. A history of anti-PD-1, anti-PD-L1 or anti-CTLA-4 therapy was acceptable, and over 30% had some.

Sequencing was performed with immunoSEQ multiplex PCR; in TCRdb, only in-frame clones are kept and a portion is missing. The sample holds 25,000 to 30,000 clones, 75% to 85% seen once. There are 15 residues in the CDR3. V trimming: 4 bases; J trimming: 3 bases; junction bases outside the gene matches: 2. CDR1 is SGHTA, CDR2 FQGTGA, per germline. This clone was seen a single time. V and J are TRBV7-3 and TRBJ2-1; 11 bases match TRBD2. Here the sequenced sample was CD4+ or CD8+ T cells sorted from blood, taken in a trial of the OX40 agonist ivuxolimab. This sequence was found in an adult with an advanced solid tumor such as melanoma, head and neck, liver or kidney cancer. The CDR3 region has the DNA TGTGCCAGCAGCTCGGGACTAGCGGTCTACAATGAGCAGTTCTTC. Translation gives CASSSGLAVYNEQFF.